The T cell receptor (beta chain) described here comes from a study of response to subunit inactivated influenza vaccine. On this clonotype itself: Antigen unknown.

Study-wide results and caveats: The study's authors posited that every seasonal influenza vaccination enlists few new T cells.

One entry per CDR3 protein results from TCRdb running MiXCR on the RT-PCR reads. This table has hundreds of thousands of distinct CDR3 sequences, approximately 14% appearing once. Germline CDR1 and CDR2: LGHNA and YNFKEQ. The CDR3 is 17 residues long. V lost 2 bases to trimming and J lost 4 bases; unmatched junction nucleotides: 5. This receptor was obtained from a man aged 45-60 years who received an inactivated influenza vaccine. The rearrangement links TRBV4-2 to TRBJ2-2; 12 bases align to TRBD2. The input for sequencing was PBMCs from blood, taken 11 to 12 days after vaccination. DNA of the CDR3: TGTGCCAGCAGCCAAACTAGCGGGGGGACGGGCACCGGGGAGCTGTTTTTT. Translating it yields CASSQTSGGTGTGELFF.